The subject of this entry is one TCR beta chain. This sample includes further DNA sequences coding for the same CDR3. The repertoire was sequenced with immunoSEQ multiplex PCR; TCRdb's copy has only in-frame clones and lacks some. The data contain approximately 480,000 clones, about 83% of them seen just once; the ten biggest clones take up 9.5% to 15%. This entry comes from a study of Ad26.COV2.S vaccination and SARS-CoV-2 variants. The V end was cut by 1 base, the J end by 0 bases, with 8 bases between. Germline CDR1 and CDR2: SEHNR and FQNEAQ (reference sequence). The CDR3 length is 15 residues. Treatment described: about 20 received Ad26.COV2.S at low or high dose, single or two shots; several received placebo; per-sample allocation not given. Sampling was performed 63 days after the first vaccine or placebo injection.

Specimen: peripheral blood, collected in a trial of Ad26.COV2.S vaccine versus placebo. This TCR was sampled from a person between 18 and 65 years old who received the Ad26.COV2.S COVID-19 vaccine or a placebo. The rearrangement joins TRBV7-9 to TRBJ2-3; D might be TRBD2 (6 bases). CDR3 DNA: TGTGCCAGCAGCTTAGGGCGGGGAAGCACAGATACGCAGTATTTT. This encodes CASSLGRGSTDTQYF.